The rows below give T cell receptor beta chains drawn from one sample of a study of shared clonotypes between healthy human individuals. Profiled with immunoSEQ multiplex PCR; TCRdb holds only in-frame clones, not every one. The sample lists about 2.1 million clones; around 95% were seen once. The sample comprised naive CD8+ T cells from PBMCs. The receptors derive from a man in his late teens or twenties in good health. Some clones in this sample may be carry-over from other donors' samples. Both conserved end residues are part of each CDR3. Fields, in order: clone size, V gene, D gene, J gene, CDR3 DNA, CDR3 protein. D genes are given only for firm matches. For some rows the clone size is stated as once, few or many, or as a class when expanded; others skip it.

NA	TRBV11-3	NA	TRBJ2-3	TGTGCCAGCAGCCCAGGTGTTGCGGCTACAGATACGCAGTATTTT	CASSPGVAATDTQYF
NA	TRBV5-1	NA	TRBJ1-1	TGCGCCAGCAGCTTGGATCAGGGCACCGGGACTGAAGCTTTCTTT	CASSLDQGTGTEAFF
NA	TRBV4-3	NA	TRBJ2-1	TGCGCCAGCAGCCAAGATTTCGGGGGCGATGAGCAGTTCTTC	CASSQDFGGDEQFF
NA	TRBV9	NA	TRBJ2-3	TGTGCCAGCAGCCGTGAAGGGGGCACAGATACGCAGTATTTT	CASSREGGTDTQYF
NA	TRBV4-1	NA	TRBJ2-2	TGCGCCAGCAGCCAAGAAACGGGCGCCGGGGAGCTGTTTTTT	CASSQETGAGELFF
NA	TRBV4-3	NA	TRBJ1-1	TGCGCCAGCAGCCAAGAAGCTGGGGAGGGTGTGGGAGCTTTCTTT	CASSQEAGEGVGAFF
NA	TRBV29-1	NA	TRBJ1-2	TGCAGCGTTGAAGCCCGTCATGGCTACACCTTC	CSVEARHGYTF
NA	TRBV5-1	TRBD1	TRBJ2-7	TGCGCCAGCAGCTCCCGGGACAGGGCGTACGAGCAGTACTTC	CASSSRDRAYEQYF
NA	TRBV18	NA	TRBJ1-5	TGTGCCAGCTCAGGTTTGCCGGGTGTTGTGGATCAGCCCCAGCATTTT	CASSGLPGVVDQPQHF
NA	TRBV29-1	NA	TRBJ2-1	TGCAGCGTTGAAGTATCCCATGAGCAGTTCTTC	CSVEVSHEQFF
once	TRBV7-6	TRBD1	TRBJ2-7	TGTGCCAGCAGCTTGGCCCCGGGACAGAGCTTCTACGAGCAGTACTTC	CASSLAPGQSFYEQYF
NA	TRBV5-8	TRBD2	TRBJ2-1	TGTGCCAGCAGCTTTTGGGGGACTAGTGTATCCCATGAGCAGTTCTTC	CASSFWGTSVSHEQFF
NA	TRBV5-1	NA	TRBJ2-1	TGCGCCAGCAGCTTGTCCCCAGATTACGGCGATGAGCAGTTCTTC	CASSLSPDYGDEQFF
NA	TRBV19	NA	TRBJ1-1	TGTGCCAGTAGTATTAATCTGGGGGCGAGAACTGAAGCTTTCTTT	CASSINLGARTEAFF
NA	TRBV5-5	NA	TRBJ2-7	TGTGCCAGCAGCTTGGCAGGGGCAAGGTACGAGCAGTACTTC	CASSLAGARYEQYF
NA	TRBV11-2	TRBD2	TRBJ2-7	TGTGCCAGCAGCGAGGGACTAGCGGGAAACCCCTACGAGCAGTACTTC	CASSEGLAGNPYEQYF
NA	TRBV29-1	TRBD2	TRBJ2-1	TGCAGCGTTTCTAGCGGGAGCTCCTACAATGAGCAGTTCTTC	CSVSSGSSYNEQFF
NA	TRBV28	TRBD2	TRBJ2-3	TGTGCCAGCAGTTTGACTAGCGATCCTAGCACAGATACGCAGTATTTT	CASSLTSDPSTDTQYF
NA	TRBV5-1	NA	TRBJ2-1	TGCGCCAGCAGCCCCTGGGGCGGCTTTCTAGAGCAGTTCTTC	CASSPWGGFLEQFF
NA	TRBV11-2	NA	TRBJ2-1	TGTGCCAGCAGCGTTAGGAGGGATGAGCAGTTCTTC	CASSVRRDEQFF
NA	TRBV9	TRBD2	TRBJ2-1	TGTGCCAGCAGCGTTGGCGGGGCTAGCGGGACGCATGAGCAGTTCTTC	CASSVGGASGTHEQFF
NA	TRBV6-5	TRBD1	TRBJ2-7	TGTGCCAGCAGTTATTCTGCGGCGACAGGGCATTACGAGCAGTACTTC	CASSYSAATGHYEQYF
NA	TRBV27	NA	TRBJ2-1	TGTGCCAGCAGCCCCATCAAGCGGCCGAATGAGCAGTTCTTC	CASSPIKRPNEQFF
NA	TRBV15	NA	TRBJ2-7	TGTGCCACCAGCAGAGCCACCTCCTACGAGCAGTACTTC	CATSRATSYEQYF
NA	TRBV29-1	NA	TRBJ2-7	TGCAGCGTTGGTTATTCTAATCGGCTCGAGGAGCAGTACTTC	CSVGYSNRLEEQYF
NA	TRBV11-2	NA	TRBJ1-1	TGTGCCAGCAGCCACGGCCCGGGCGTCGCTGAAGCTTTCTTT	CASSHGPGVAEAFF
NA	TRBV16	NA	TRBJ1-1	TGTGCCAGCCTCGGGACCATGAACACTGAAGCTTTCTTT	CASLGTMNTEAFF